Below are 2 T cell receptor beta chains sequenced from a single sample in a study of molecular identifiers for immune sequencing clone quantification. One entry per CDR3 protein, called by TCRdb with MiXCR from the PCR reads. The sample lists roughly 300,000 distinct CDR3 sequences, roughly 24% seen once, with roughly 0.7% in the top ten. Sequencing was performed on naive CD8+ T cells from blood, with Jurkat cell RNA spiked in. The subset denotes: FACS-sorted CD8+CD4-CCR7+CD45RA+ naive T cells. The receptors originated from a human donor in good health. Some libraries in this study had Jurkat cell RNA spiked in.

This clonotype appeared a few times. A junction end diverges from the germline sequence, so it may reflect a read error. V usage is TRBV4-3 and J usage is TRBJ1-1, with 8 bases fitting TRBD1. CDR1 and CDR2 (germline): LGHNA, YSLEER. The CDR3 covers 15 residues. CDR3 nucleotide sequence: TGCGCCGGCAGCCAAGCCGACAGGGGCCTCACTGAAGCTTTCTTT. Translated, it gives CAGSQADRGLTEAFF.

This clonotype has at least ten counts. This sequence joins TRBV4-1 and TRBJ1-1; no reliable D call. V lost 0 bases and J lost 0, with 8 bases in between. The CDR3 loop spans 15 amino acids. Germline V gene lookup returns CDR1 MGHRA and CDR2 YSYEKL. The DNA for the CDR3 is TGCGCCAGCAGCCAAGATTACAGCATGAACACTGAAGCTTTCTTT. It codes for CASSQDYSMNTEAFF.